The 9 T cell receptor beta chains reported below all come from one sample, sequenced in a study of blood T cell repertoires in COVID-19. Produced via immunoSEQ multiplex PCR; TCRdb's table is partial and in-frame only. The repertoire includes around 220,000 clones, 84% of them detected once, and 20% sits in the top ten. Sequenced: peripheral blood. Receptor source: a man under 40 with active or convalescent COVID-19.

There are a few counts of this clone. This sequence joins TRBV6-5 and TRBJ1-1; D not resolved. Germline V CDR1 and CDR2: MNHEY, SVGAGI. The CDR3 sequence is 13 residues long. With 5 bases removed from V and 3 bases from J, the gap between germline ends came to 10 bases. The CDR3 sequence is CASSRLADTEAFF. The CDR3 coding sequence is TGTGCCAGCAGTCGCCTGGCAGACACTGAAGCTTTCTTT.

The chain employs TRBV10-2 and TRBJ2-3; TRBD2 matches at 11 bases. The CDR3 spans 16 residues. Germline V CDR1 and CDR2: WSHSY, SAAADI. The V segment lost 3 bases and the J segment 7 bases; nucleotides outside the gene matches: 9. Here the CDR3 reads CASSEIAGGSTNTQYF. In nucleotides, the CDR3 is TGCGCCAGCAGTGAAATAGCGGGGGGGTCCACGAATACGCAGTATTTT.

In this sample, this clone turned up once. The chain links TRBV24-1 to TRBJ2-3; a possible D gene is TRBD2 (5 bases). Germline V CDR1 and CDR2: KGHDR, SFDVKD. V gave up 2 bases and J gave up 9 bases, with 8 bases separating them. This CDR3 comprises 12 residues. In DNA, the CDR3 is TGTGCCACCAGTGATTGGTCGGGGACGCAGTATTTT. Translating gives CATSDWSGTQYF.

The rearrangement links TRBV12-3 or TRBV12-4 to TRBJ2-7; 7 positions agree with TRBD1. After removal of 6 bases from V and 2 bases from J, the junction contained 4 bases not matched to a gene. The CDR3 has 13 amino acids. Written as DNA, the CDR3 is TGTGCCAGCAGCCAGGGGGTAGCCTACGAGCAGTACTTC. Its translation: CASSQGVAYEQYF.

This clone turned up a few times. The chain joins TRBV13 to TRBJ1-1, with D hard to call. Germline CDR1 reads PRHDT; CDR2 reads FYEKMQ (reference sequence). V lost 1 base to trimming and J lost 4 bases, with 16 bases between them. This CDR3 spans 16 amino acids. The CDR3: CASSLVRAGIGTEAFF. The CDR3 DNA follows: TGTGCCAGCAGCTTAGTGAGGGCGGGAATAGGCACTGAAGCTTTCTTT.

The V call is TRBV9, the J call TRBJ2-3; 14 bases are shared with TRBD2. Germline values: CDR1 SGDLS, CDR2 YYNGEE. The length of the CDR3 is 17 residues. V was clipped by 4 bases and J by 3 bases; unmatched bases: 7. Written as DNA, the CDR3 is TGTGCCAGCAGCTCCCGACTAGCGGGGGGGGGAACAGATACGCAGTATTTT. Its translation is CASSSRLAGGGTDTQYF.

The chain is built from TRBV5-4 and TRBJ1-1; 7 bases are a match to TRBD1. J was trimmed by 2 bases and V by 4 bases; bases with no gene match: 8. This CDR3 comprises 15 residues. The germline V gene has CDR1 SGHNT and CDR2 YYREEE (reference sequence). The CDR3 coding sequence is TGTGCCAGCAGCCGAGGACAGGACCCCAACACTGAAGCTTTCTTT. It specifies CASSRGQDPNTEAFF.

This clone has only a few counts. The rearrangement uses TRBV10-3 and TRBJ2-3; 9 nucleotides match TRBD1. This CDR3 region has 15 residues. V dropped 8 bases and J dropped 5; count of bases not matched to a gene: 11. Germline V gene data show CDR1 as ENHRY and CDR2 as SYGVKD. In DNA, the CDR3 is TGTGCCATCCAAACGGGACAGGGTGGTCAAGATACGCAGTATTTT. The encoded protein is CAIQTGQGGQDTQYF.

This clone has only a few counts. The genes are TRBV7-2 and TRBJ2-5; a weak D match, TRBD1 (6 bases). Germline V gene data show CDR1 as SGHTA and CDR2 as FQGNSA. The CDR3 covers 14 residues. V was cut by 4 bases and J by 1 base, with 10 bases left in between. This CDR3 reads CASSSTGPQETQYF. In DNA form, the CDR3 reads TGTGCCAGCAGCTCTACAGGGCCCCAAGAGACCCAGTACTTC.